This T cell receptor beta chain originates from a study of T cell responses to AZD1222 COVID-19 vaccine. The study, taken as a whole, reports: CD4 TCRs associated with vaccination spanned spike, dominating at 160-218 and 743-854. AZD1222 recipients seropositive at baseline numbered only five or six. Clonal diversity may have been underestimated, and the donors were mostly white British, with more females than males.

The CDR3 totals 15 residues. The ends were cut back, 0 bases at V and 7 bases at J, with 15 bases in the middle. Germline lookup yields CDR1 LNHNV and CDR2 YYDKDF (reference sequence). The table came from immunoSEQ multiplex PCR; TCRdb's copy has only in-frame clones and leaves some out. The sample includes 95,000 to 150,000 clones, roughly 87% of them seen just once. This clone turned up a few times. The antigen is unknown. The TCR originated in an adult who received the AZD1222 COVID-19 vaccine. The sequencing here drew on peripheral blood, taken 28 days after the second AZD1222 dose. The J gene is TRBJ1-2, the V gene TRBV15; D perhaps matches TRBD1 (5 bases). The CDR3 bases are TGTGCCACCAGCAGAGAGGACACATCACAACCTGGCTACACCTTC. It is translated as CATSREDTSQPGYTF.